Below, 12 T cell receptor beta chains from the same sample are listed, as sequenced in a study of blood T cell repertoires in COVID-19. Using immunoSEQ multiplex PCR, the repertoire was profiled, and TCRdb retains in-frame clones only, with some absent. The sample holds approximately 260,000 clones, roughly four fifths seen once. Sequencing was carried out using PBMCs or T cells enriched from blood (not recorded which). These receptors were taken from a man aged 45-60 years who had recovered from COVID-19.

This clone was seen more than once but under ten times. This rearrangement joins TRBV6-5 to TRBJ1-4, with D uncertain. The CDR3 has 13 residues. Looked up from germline, CDR1 is MNHEY and CDR2 is SVGAGI. Trimming cost V 3 bases and J 6 bases, with 8 bases left between them. DNA of the CDR3: TGTGCCAGCAGTTATCGACTCCATGAAAAACTGTTTTTT. Translated: CASSYRLHEKLFF.

DNA of the CDR3: TGTGCCAGCAATTACGGGACAGGGCTAAATAACTATGGCTACACCTTC. Translating it yields CASNYGTGLNNYGYTF. The chain couples TRBV28 to TRBJ1-2; 9 bases are a match to TRBD1. CDR3 length: 16 amino acids. Germline V gives CDR1 MDHEN, CDR2 SYDVKM. Trimming cost V 7 bases and J 1 base; bases outside gene matches: 10.

This clone was seen just once. This chain connects TRBV24-1 to TRBJ2-7; D gene uncertain. Trimming pared 8 bases from V and 0 bases from J, leaving 10 bases between. The CDR3 is made up of 13 amino acids. Germline V gene lookup returns CDR1 KGHDR and CDR2 SFDVKD. This CDR3 reads CATTNTLSYEQYF. Here the CDR3 DNA reads TGTGCCACCACGAACACGCTCTCCTACGAGCAGTACTTC.

The chain links TRBV2 to TRBJ1-1; D not resolved. This CDR3 has 14 residues. Germline values: CDR1 SNHLY, CDR2 FYNNEI. Deletions cut 1 base from V and 0 bases from J, with 6 bases between. CDR3 residues: CASSEDNMNTEAFF. DNA of the CDR3: TGTGCCAGCAGTGAAGACAACATGAACACTGAAGCTTTCTTT.

The CDR3 reads CASSPLAGVPSYNEQFF. The CDR3 DNA is TGTGCCAGCAGCCCCCTAGCGGGGGTCCCCTCCTACAATGAGCAGTTCTTC. The rearrangement links TRBV9 to TRBJ2-1, with 10 bases identical to TRBD2. Per germline, CDR1 SGDLS and CDR2 YYNGEE. V lost 4 bases, J lost 0 bases, and 7 bases stayed unmatched. This CDR3 contains 17 residues.

The chain is built from TRBV11-2 and TRBJ2-7; 8 bases are a match to TRBD1. This CDR3 spans 15 amino acids. Germline CDR1 SGHAT, CDR2 FQNNGV. Trimming removed 1 base from V and 6 bases from J; junction bases left unmatched: 8. This CDR3 is CASSLGAGGRSEQYF. The CDR3 DNA reads TGTGCCAGCAGCTTAGGGGCAGGGGGCAGGTCCGAGCAGTACTTC.

The V and J genes are TRBV11-2 and TRBJ2-1, with 7 positions matching TRBD1. CDR1 is SGHAT and CDR2 is FQNNGV in the germline V gene. CDR3 size: 15 residues. J lost 5 bases, V lost 2 bases, and 6 bases had no gene match. CDR3 bases: TGTGCCAGCAGCTTAAGACAGGGATCAGACAATGAGCAGTTCTTC. As protein: CASSLRQGSDNEQFF.

The chain joins TRBV18 to TRBJ1-1; no clear D gene. The length of the CDR3 is 13 residues. The V end was cut by 3 bases, the J end by 3 bases, with 8 bases between. Germline V gives CDR1 KGHSH, CDR2 LQKENI. The CDR3: CASSPGWDTEAFF. CDR3 in DNA: TGTGCCAGCTCACCCGGGTGGGACACTGAAGCTTTCTTT.

The CDR3 DNA reads as TGTGCCAGCAGCTTAGCGCCTAGCGGGAGGATCTATGAGCAGTTCTTC. Translation gives CASSLAPSGRIYEQFF. This sequence joins TRBV11-3 and TRBJ2-1, with 11 bases that match TRBD2. Germline-derived CDR1 and CDR2 are SGHNT and YENEEA. The V segment lost 1 base and the J segment 8 bases; nucleotides outside the gene matches: 7. There are 16 residues in the CDR3.

The chain combines TRBV7-3 with TRBJ2-3, with TRBD2 matching over 7 bases. This CDR3 contains 13 residues. CDR1 SGHTA and CDR2 FQGTGA come from the germline V gene. J lost 5 bases, V lost 1 base, and 0 bases had no gene match. The CDR3 is CASSLSGGDTQYF. The DNA for the CDR3 is TGTGCCAGCAGCTTAAGCGGGGGAGATACGCAGTATTTT. Looking up the rest from reference TRBV7-3 and TRBJ2-3 gives the full variable domain: GAGVSQTPSNKVTEKGKYVELRCDPISGHTALYWYRQSLGQGPEFLIYFQGTGAADDSGLPNDRFFAVRPEGSVSTLKIQRTERGDSAVYLCASSLSGGDTQYFGPGTRLTVL.

The V gene is TRBV5-1, the J gene TRBJ2-7; 11 bases map to TRBD1. The CDR3 runs 16 residues. The V gene end was trimmed by 0 bases and the J gene end by 4 bases; junction bases not matched to a gene: 6. Germline assignment: CDR1 SGHRS and CDR2 YFSETQ. The CDR3 reads CASSLGTGGPGYEQYF. For the CDR3, the DNA is TGCGCCAGCAGCTTGGGGACAGGGGGCCCGGGATACGAGCAGTACTTC.

This chain uses TRBV19 with TRBJ1-1, with 8 nucleotides matching TRBD1. The CDR3 is made up of 14 amino acids. From germline, CDR1 is LNHDA and CDR2 SQIVND (reference sequence). V was pared by 8 bases and J by 2 bases, with 7 bases of the junction left unmatched. Here the CDR3 reads CASLRDRLNTEAFF. The CDR3 DNA sequence: TGTGCCAGTCTCCGGGACAGGTTAAACACTGAAGCTTTCTTT.